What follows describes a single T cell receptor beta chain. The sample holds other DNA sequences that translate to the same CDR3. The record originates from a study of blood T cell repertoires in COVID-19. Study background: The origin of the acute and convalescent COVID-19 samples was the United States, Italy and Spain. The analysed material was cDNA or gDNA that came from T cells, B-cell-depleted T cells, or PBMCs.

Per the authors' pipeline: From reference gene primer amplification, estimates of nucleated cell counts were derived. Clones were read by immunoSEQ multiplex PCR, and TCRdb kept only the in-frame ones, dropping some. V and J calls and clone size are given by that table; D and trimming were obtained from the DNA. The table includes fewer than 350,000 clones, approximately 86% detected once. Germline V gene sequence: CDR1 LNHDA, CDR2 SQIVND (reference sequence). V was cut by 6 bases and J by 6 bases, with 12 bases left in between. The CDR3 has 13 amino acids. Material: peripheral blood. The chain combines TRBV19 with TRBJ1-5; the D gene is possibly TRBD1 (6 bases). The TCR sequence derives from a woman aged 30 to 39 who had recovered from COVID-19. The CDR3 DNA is TGTGCCAGTAGCCTCGGGGGGGCTCAGCCCCAGCATTTT. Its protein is CASSLGGAQPQHF.